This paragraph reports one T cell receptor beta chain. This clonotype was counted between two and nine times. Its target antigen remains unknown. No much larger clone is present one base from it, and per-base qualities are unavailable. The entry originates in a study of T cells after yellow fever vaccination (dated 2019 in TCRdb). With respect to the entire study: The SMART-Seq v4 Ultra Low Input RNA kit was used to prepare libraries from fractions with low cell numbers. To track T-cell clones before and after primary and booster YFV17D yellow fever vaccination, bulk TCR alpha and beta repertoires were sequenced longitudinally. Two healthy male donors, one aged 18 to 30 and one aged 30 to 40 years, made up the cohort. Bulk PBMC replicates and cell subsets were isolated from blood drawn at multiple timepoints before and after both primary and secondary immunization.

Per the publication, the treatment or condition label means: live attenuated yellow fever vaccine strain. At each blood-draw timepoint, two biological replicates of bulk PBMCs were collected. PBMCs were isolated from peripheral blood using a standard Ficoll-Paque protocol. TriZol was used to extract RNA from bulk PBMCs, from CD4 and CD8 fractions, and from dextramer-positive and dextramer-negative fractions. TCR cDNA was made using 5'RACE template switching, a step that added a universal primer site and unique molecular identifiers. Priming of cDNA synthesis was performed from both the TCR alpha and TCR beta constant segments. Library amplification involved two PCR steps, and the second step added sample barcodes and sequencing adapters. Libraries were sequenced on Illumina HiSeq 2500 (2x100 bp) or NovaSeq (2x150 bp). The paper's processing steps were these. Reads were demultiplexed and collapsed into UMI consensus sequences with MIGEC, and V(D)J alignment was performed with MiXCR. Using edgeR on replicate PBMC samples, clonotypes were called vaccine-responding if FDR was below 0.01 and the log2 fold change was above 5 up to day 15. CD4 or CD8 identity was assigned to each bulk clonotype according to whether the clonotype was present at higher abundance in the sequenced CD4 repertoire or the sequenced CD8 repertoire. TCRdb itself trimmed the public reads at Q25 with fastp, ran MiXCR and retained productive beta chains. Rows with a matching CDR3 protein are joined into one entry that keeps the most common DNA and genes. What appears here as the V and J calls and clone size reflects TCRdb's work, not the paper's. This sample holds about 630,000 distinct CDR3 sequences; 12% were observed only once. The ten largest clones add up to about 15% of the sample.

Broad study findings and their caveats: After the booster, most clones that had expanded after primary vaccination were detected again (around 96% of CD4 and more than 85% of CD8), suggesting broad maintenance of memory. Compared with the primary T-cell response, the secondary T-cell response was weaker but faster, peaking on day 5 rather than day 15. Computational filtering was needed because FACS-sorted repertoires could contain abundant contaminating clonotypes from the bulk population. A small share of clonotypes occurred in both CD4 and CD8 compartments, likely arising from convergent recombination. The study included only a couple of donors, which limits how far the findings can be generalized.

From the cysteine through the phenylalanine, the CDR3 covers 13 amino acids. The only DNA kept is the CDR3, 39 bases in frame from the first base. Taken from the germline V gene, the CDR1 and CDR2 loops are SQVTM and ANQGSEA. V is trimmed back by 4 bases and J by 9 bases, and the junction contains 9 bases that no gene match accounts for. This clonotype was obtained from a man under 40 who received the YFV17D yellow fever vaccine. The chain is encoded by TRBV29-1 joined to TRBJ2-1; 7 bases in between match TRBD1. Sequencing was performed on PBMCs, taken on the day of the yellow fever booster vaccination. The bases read TGCAGCGTTGGCAGACAACAGGGGAGTGAGCAGTTCTTC. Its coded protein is CSVGRQQGSEQFF.